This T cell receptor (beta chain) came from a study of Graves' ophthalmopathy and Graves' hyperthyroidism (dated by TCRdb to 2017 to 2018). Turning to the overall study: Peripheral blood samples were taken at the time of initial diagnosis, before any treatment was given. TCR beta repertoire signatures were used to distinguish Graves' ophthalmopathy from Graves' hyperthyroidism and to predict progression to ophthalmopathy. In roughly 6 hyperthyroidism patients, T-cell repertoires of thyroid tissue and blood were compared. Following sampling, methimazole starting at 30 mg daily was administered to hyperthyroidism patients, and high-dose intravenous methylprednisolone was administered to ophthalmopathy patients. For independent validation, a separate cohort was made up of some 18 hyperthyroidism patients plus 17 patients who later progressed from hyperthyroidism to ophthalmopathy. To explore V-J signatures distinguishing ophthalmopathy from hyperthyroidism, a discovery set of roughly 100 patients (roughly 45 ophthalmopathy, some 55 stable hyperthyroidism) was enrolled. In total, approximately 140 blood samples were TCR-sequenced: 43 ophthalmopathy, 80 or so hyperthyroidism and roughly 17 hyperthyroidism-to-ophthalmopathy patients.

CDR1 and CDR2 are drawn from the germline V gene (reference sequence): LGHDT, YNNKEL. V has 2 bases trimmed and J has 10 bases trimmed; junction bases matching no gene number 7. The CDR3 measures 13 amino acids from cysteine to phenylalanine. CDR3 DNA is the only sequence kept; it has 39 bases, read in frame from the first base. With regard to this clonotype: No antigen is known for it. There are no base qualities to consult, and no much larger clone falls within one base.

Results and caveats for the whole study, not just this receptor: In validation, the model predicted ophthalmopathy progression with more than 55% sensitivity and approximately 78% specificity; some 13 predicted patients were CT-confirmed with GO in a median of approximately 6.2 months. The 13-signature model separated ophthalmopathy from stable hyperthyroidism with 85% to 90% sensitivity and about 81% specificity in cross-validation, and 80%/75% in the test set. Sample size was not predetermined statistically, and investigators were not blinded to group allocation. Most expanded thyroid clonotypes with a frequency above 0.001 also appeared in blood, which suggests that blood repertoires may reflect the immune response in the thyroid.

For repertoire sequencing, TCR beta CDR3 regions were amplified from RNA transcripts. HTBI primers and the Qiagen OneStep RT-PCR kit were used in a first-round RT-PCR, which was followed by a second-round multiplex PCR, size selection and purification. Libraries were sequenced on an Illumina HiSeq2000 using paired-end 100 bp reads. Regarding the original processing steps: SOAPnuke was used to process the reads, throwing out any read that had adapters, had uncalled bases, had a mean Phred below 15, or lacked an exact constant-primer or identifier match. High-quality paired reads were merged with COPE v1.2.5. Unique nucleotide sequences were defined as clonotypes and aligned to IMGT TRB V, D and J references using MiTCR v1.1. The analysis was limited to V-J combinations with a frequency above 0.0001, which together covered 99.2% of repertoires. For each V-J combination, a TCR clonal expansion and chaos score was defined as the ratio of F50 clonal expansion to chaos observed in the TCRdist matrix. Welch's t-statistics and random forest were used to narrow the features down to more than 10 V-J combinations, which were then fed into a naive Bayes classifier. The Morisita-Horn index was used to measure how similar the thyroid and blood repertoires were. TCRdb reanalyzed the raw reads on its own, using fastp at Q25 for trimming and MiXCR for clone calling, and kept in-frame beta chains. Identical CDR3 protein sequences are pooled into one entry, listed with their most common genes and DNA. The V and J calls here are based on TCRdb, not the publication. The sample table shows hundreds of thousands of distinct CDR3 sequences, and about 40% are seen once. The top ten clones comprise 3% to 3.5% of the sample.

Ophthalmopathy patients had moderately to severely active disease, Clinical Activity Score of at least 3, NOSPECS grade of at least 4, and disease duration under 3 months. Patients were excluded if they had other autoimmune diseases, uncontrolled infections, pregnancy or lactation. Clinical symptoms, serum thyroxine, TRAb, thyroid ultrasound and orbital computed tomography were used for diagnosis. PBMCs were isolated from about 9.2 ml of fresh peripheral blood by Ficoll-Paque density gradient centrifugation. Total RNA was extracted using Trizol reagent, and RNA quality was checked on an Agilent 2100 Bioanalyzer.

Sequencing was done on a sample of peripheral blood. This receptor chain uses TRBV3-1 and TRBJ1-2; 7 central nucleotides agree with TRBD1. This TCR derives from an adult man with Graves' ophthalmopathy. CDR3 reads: CASSQPGQSIYTF. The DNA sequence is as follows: TGTGCCAGCAGCCAACCGGGACAGTCGATCTACACCTTC.